The clone carrying this T cell receptor beta chain was observed a single time. Its specificity is unknown. The entry originates in a study of T cell responses to AZD1222 COVID-19 vaccine. Study overall: Second doses were pooled across both intervals (about 4 or about 12 weeks). Study-level points and caveats: Baseline seropositivity characterized only a handful of AZD1222 recipients. Vaccine-related CD4 TCRs covered spike, predominating at 160-218 and 743-854.

The table came from immunoSEQ multiplex PCR; TCRdb's copy has only in-frame clones and leaves some out. The sample shows roughly 150,000 clones, roughly 90% of them seen only once. Germline loops: CDR1 SGHRS, CDR2 YFSETQ. V was pared by 3 bases and J by 2 bases, with 5 bases of the junction left unmatched. CDR3 length equals 15 residues. Material: peripheral blood, obtained on day 0 of AZD1222 vaccination. The chain employs TRBV5-1 and TRBJ1-1, with 9 positions matching TRBD1. The origin of this receptor is an adult in good health. CDR3 region: CASSSLQGANTEAFF. CDR3 coding DNA: TGCGCCAGCAGCTCGCTACAGGGGGCAAACACTGAAGCTTTCTTT.